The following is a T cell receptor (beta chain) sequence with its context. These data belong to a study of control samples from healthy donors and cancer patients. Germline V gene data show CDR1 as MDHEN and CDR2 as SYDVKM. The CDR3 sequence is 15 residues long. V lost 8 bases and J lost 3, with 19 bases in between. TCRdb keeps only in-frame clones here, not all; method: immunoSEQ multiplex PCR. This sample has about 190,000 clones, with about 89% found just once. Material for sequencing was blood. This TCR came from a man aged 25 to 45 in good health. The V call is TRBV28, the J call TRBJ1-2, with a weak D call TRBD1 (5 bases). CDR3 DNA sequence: TGTGCCAGCGTCCTTAGGACACGGGCTCACTATGGCTACACCTTC. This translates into CASVLRTRAHYGYTF.